The sequence of this TCR beta chain was determined in a study of vaccination and CD4 T cells after COVID-19. Turning to the study itself: Median time from COVID diagnosis to post-COVID sampling was over 85 days (35 to 161). Following dose two, a median 72 days (range 14 to 241) passed before post-vaccine samples were taken. Regarding the study as a whole: Median SARS-CoV-2-reactive clonotypes rose from approximately 21 to 38, not significantly.

Indicated treatment: roughly ten-day PBMC culture with coronavirus spike peptide pools or control peptides (ViraFEST assay). The authors cultured 1.5 million to 2 million PBMCs per well with around 10 IU/ml IL-2 and about 10 ug/ml peptide pools. The CDR3 totals 15 residues. Trimming removed 7 bases at V and 0 bases at J, with 15 bases between. The germline V gene has CDR1 SGHTA and CDR2 FQGNSA. With regard to this clonotype: Its antigen is unknown.

Sequencing of the DNA from cultured CD4+ T cells was carried out with the Oncomine TCR Beta short-read assay. TCRdb reprocessed the PCR reads with MiXCR, giving one entry per CDR3 protein. The table lists just over 15,000 distinct CDR3 sequences, 40% to 45% of them singletons. The receptor was isolated from a human donor with COVID-19. Sequences were obtained from cultured CD4+ T cells from blood. The chain recombines TRBV7-2 with TRBJ2-5; maybe TRBD1 (5 bases). The CDR3 nucleotides read TGTGCCAGCAAGTCGACAGCCCAGTACCAAGAGACCCAGTACTTC. Its protein is CASKSTAQYQETQYF. Complete variable domain (other parts from reference TRBV7-2 and TRBJ2-5): GAGVSQSPSNKVTEKGKDVELRCDPISGHTALYWYRQSLGQGLEFLIYFQGNSAPDKSGLPSDRFSAERTGGSVSTLTIQRTQQEDSAVYLCASKSTAQYQETQYFGPGTRLLVL.